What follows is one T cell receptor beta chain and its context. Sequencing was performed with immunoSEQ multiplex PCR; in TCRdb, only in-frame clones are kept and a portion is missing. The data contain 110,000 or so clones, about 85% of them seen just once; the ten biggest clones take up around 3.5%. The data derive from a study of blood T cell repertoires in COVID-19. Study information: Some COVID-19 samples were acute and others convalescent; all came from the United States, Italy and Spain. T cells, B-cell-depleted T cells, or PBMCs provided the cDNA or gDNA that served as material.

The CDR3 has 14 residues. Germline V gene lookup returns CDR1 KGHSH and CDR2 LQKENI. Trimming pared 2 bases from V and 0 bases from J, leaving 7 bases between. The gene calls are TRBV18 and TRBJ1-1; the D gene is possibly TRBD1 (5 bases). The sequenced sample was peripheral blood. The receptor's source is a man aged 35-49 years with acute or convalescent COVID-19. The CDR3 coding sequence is TGTGCCAGCTCACCAACGACAGTGAACACTGAAGCTTTCTTT. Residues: CASSPTTVNTEAFF.